The sequence of this T cell receptor (beta chain) was determined in a study of HIV-infected patients and healthy controls. General study findings and limits: Healthy controls carried many MAIT alpha-chain CDR3s, while HIV+ repertoires had few. In HIV-infected patients, the apparent post-therapy Gini index recovery did not replicate in size-matched data. Significant mean usage differences between HIV-infected patients and controls involved eight alpha and eight beta V genes.

This clonotype appeared a few times. Its cognate antigen is unknown. Approximately 510 ng RNA was reverse transcribed with alpha and beta constant-region primers. Each of the alpha and beta chains got its own library through chain-specific third strand synthesis with indices. TCRdb re-called the 5' RACE reads through MiXCR, storing one row per CDR3 protein. The top ten clones hold 5.8% of a sample with more than 10,000 distinct CDR3 sequences, around 8% of them seen once. All unsorted peripheral T cells were captured because whole blood was used without fractionation. The CDR3 sequence is 14 residues long. Germline V gene lookup returns CDR1 SGHVS and CDR2 FQNEAQ. With 5 bases clipped from V and 10 bases from J, the junction kept 8 bases outside the gene matches.

The chain carries TRBV7-8 and TRBJ2-1; TRBD2 matches 10 bases. This clonotype was obtained from an adult in good health. The sequencing sample was made of blood. The CDR3 sequence: CASSPGLAAGEQFF. Written as DNA, the CDR3 is TGTGCCAGCAGCCCCGGACTAGCGGCCGGGGAGCAGTTCTTC.